The 28 T cell receptor beta chains below were found in one sample sequenced in a study of CD8 T cells in ankylosing spondylitis. TCRdb analysed the 5' RACE reads with MiXCR anew, one entry per CDR3 protein. This repertoire shows about 9,700 distinct CDR3 sequences, 5.5% to 6.5% found once; its top ten account for approximately 40%. Sample: blood, either unsorted or a sorted T cell fraction (not recorded which). The receptors come from a female donor with ankylosing spondylitis or in good health (not recorded which).

This clonotype was recorded at least ten times. The V and J genes are TRBV9 and TRBJ2-2; 11 bases map to TRBD2. Per germline, CDR1 SGDLS and CDR2 YYNGEE. This CDR3 is built from 16 residues. J gave up 7 bases and V 3 bases, and 8 bases lay outside the gene matches. CDR3 nucleotides: TGTGCCAGCAGCGGAGCTAGCGGGAGGTCTGGCGGGGAGCTGTTTTTT. It specifies CASSGASGRSGGELFF.

This clonotype was observed at least ten times. The genes are TRBV9 and TRBJ2-7, with TRBD1 matching 8 bases. Per germline, CDR1 SGDLS and CDR2 YYNGEE. The CDR3 has 14 amino acids. Trimming cost V 3 bases and J 3 bases; bases outside gene matches: 5. The CDR3, as DNA: TGTGCCAGCAGCGCGGGACAGGCCTACTACGAGCAGTACTTC. Translating gives CASSAGQAYYEQYF.

This clonotype has ten or more counts. The V call is TRBV9, the J call TRBJ1-2; D ambiguous. The CDR3 runs to 14 residues. Germline-derived CDR1 and CDR2 are SGDLS and YYNGEE. V dropped 0 bases and J dropped 5 bases, with 11 bases sitting between them. The CDR3, as DNA: TGTGCCAGCAGCGTAGATATGGTTCCTTATGGCTACACCTTC. Encoded protein: CASSVDMVPYGYTF.

This clonotype was seen at least ten times. This chain connects TRBV9 to TRBJ2-1, with TRBD2 identical over 13 bases. The CDR3 runs to 15 residues. Germline V lookup: CDR1 SGDLS, CDR2 YYNGEE. V was clipped by 2 bases and J by 8 bases; unmatched bases: 4. The CDR3 sequence is CASSVGTSGEDEQFF. CDR3 nucleotides: TGTGCCAGCAGCGTGGGGACTAGCGGGGAAGATGAGCAGTTCTTC. The complete variable domain, with remaining parts taken from reference TRBV9 and TRBJ2-1, reads DSGVTQTPKHLITATGQRVTLRCSPRSGDLSVYWYQQSLDQGLQFLIQYYNGEERAKGNILERFSAQQFPDLHSELNLSSLELGDSALYFCASSVGTSGEDEQFFGPGTRLTVL.

Relative to its sample, this clonotype is medium-sized (0.01 to 0.1%). The chain is built from TRBV9 and TRBJ1-5; D perhaps matches TRBD1 (5 bases). Trimming pared 4 bases from V and 6 bases from J, leaving 11 bases between. Germline V CDR1 and CDR2: SGDLS, YYNGEE. The CDR3 covers 13 residues. The CDR3 is CASSFQGGQPQHF. In DNA, the CDR3 is TGTGCCAGCAGCTTCCAGGGAGGTCAGCCCCAGCATTTT.

This clonotype was seen ten or more times. The chain links TRBV9 to TRBJ2-4; weak D call: TRBD2 (5 bases). V lost 0 bases and J 8 bases, leaving 15 bases between the germline ends. The CDR3 runs 15 residues. Germline-derived CDR1 and CDR2 are SGDLS and YYNGEE. The CDR3 region is CASSVGPAAGDIQYF. The CDR3 DNA sequence: TGTGCCAGCAGCGTAGGCCCAGCGGCCGGGGACATTCAGTACTTC.

V gene TRBV9 combines with J gene TRBJ1-2, with TRBD1 identical over 7 bases. Per germline, CDR1 SGDLS and CDR2 YYNGEE. This CDR3 comprises 15 residues. The V gene end was trimmed by 3 bases and the J gene end by 5 bases; junction bases not matched to a gene: 10. CDR3 nucleotides: TGTGCCAGCAGCGCATTCCGGGACAGCATTTATGGCTACACCTTC. It specifies CASSAFRDSIYGYTF.

This clonotype was counted at least ten times. The chain links TRBV9 to TRBJ2-1; 8 bases line up with TRBD2. The V gene's germline CDR1 is SGDLS and CDR2 YYNGEE. This CDR3 comprises 13 residues. Losses at the gene ends were 0 bases for V and 8 bases for J; bases not matched to a gene: 1. CDR3 DNA: TGTGCCAGCAGCGTAGCAGCGGGGGATGAGCAGTTCTTC. Translation gives CASSVAAGDEQFF.

This clonotype showed up many times. The rearrangement uses TRBV9 and TRBJ2-3, with D hard to call. The CDR3 loop spans 12 amino acids. The V gene lost 4 bases and the J gene lost 4 bases, with 7 bases spanning the gap. Germline V gene data show CDR1 as SGDLS and CDR2 as YYNGEE. The CDR3 reads CASSPRADTQYF. DNA of the CDR3: TGTGCCAGCAGCCCCCGGGCAGATACGCAGTATTTT.

This clonotype was observed many times. The chain employs TRBV9 and TRBJ2-3; 8 bases line up with TRBD1. Germline CDR1 and CDR2: SGDLS and YYNGEE. The trim removed 3 bases at V and 0 bases at J, leaving 6 bases unmatched. This CDR3 has 16 residues. As DNA, the CDR3 is TGTGCCAGCAGCGATCGGACAGGGACTAGCACAGATACGCAGTATTTT. Its translation: CASSDRTGTSTDTQYF.

This chain connects TRBV9 to TRBJ2-5; D is ambiguous. The CDR3 consists of 12 residues. Germline V gives CDR1 SGDLS, CDR2 YYNGEE. Trimming took off 3 bases at V and 5 bases at J, with 8 bases between the two ends. The CDR3 region has the DNA TGTGCCAGCAGCGGAAGTTCTGAGACCCAGTACTTC. Amino acid sequence: CASSGSSETQYF.

This clonotype was seen many times. The chain recombines TRBV9 with TRBJ1-6; TRBD1 agrees at 10 bases. Trimming at V came to 0 bases and at J to 10 bases, leaving 1 base not matched to a gene. The germline V gene has CDR1 SGDLS and CDR2 YYNGEE. The CDR3 spans 14 residues. DNA of the CDR3: TGTGCCAGCAGCGTAGGACAGGGGGCCTCACCCCTCCACTTT. The encoded protein is CASSVGQGASPLHF.

This clonotype was seen ten or more times. The rearrangement uses TRBV9 and TRBJ2-3; TRBD1 aligns across 7 bases. This CDR3 has 15 amino acids. The V and J ends lost 3 bases and 0 bases, in that order; junction bases with no gene match: 4. The germline CDR1 and CDR2 sequences are SGDLS and YYNGEE. The CDR3 loop reads CASSAGQASTDTQYF. The CDR3 DNA is TGTGCCAGCAGCGCAGGACAGGCTAGCACAGATACGCAGTATTTT.

This clonotype appeared many times. The chain combines TRBV9 with TRBJ2-1, with D possibly matching TRBD1 (5 bases). In germline, CDR1 is SGDLS, CDR2 YYNGEE. Trimming pared 4 bases from V and 4 bases from J, leaving 6 bases between. CDR3 length equals 12 residues. In DNA form, the CDR3 reads TGTGCCAGCAGCAGACAGTACAATGAGCAGTTCTTC. This codes for CASSRQYNEQFF. The variable domain in full, completed from reference TRBV9 and TRBJ2-1, reads DSGVTQTPKHLITATGQRVTLRCSPRSGDLSVYWYQQSLDQGLQFLIQYYNGEERAKGNILERFSAQQFPDLHSELNLSSLELGDSALYFCASSRQYNEQFFGPGTRLTVL.

This clonotype has ten or more counts. This chain joins TRBV9 and TRBJ1-6, with D perhaps matching TRBD1 (5 bases). The CDR3 is 17 amino acids. The V end was cut by 4 bases, the J end by 5 bases, with 19 bases between. The germline gives CDR1 SGDLS, CDR2 YYNGEE. The CDR3 DNA is TGTGCCAGCAGCTCCTCTTGGGGCAGGATAAATAATTCACCCCTCCACTTT. Translating gives CASSSSWGRINNSPLHF.

Only a few counts were recorded for this clonotype. This chain joins TRBV9 and TRBJ1-6, with unresolved D. The V gene's germline CDR1 is SGDLS and CDR2 YYNGEE. V was shortened by 0 bases and J by 5 bases, with 9 bases between the two germline ends. The length of the CDR3 is 15 residues. The CDR3 sequence is CASSVVADNNSPLHF. CDR3 nucleotides: TGTGCCAGCAGCGTAGTTGCAGACAATAATTCACCCCTCCACTTT.

This clonotype has just a few counts. The chain carries TRBV9 and TRBJ2-2; D possibly corresponds to TRBD1 (5 bases). Germline CDR1 and CDR2: SGDLS and YYNGEE. The CDR3 consists of 15 residues. V lost 0 bases, J lost 5 bases, and 11 bases lay in between. CDR3 bases: TGTGCCAGCAGCGTAGATCAGGGTTGGACCGGGGAGCTGTTTTTT. Amino acid sequence: CASSVDQGWTGELFF.

This clonotype showed up many times. This chain uses TRBV9 with TRBJ2-3; D is ambiguous. The germline V gene has CDR1 SGDLS and CDR2 YYNGEE. CDR3 length equals 12 residues. Trimming took 4 bases from V and 4 from J, leaving 7 bases between them. The DNA for the CDR3 is TGTGCCAGCAGCCCCCAGCCAGATACGCAGTATTTT. This sequence encodes CASSPQPDTQYF.

The table lists this clonotype with many counts. The genes are TRBV9 and TRBJ2-5; 9 bases match TRBD2. The V and J ends lost 1 base and 6 bases, in that order; junction bases with no gene match: 13. CDR1 is SGDLS, CDR2 YYNGEE, per germline. The CDR3 spans 17 residues. The CDR3 here is CASSVFSEGLAGQTQYF. The CDR3, as DNA: TGTGCCAGCAGCGTATTCTCCGAGGGACTAGCTGGGCAGACCCAGTACTTC.

This clonotype was picked up many times. The V call is TRBV9, the J call TRBJ2-3; no clear D. Trimming left V 4 bases short and J 0 bases short, with 6 bases between. The CDR3 spans 13 residues. Looked up from germline, CDR1 is SGDLS and CDR2 is YYNGEE. The CDR3 sequence: CASSPVSTDTQYF. CDR3 bases: TGTGCCAGCAGCCCTGTGAGCACAGATACGCAGTATTTT.

This clonotype has at least ten counts. J is TRBJ2-7 and V is TRBV24-1; 8 bases map to TRBD1. Germline trimming cut 3 bases from V and 3 bases from J; bases unmatched to any gene: 9. The CDR3 contains 16 residues. Germline CDR1 is KGHDR and CDR2 is SFDVKD. In nucleotides, the CDR3 is TGTGCCACCAGTGATAGTGGGACAGGAGAATACTACGAGCAGTACTTC. Protein: CATSDSGTGEYYEQYF.

This clonotype was counted ten times or more. The chain links TRBV9 to TRBJ2-1, with 12 bases matching TRBD2. This CDR3 contains 14 residues. Germline loops: CDR1 SGDLS, CDR2 YYNGEE. Unmatched junction bases numbered 8, after V lost 6 bases and J lost 10 bases. CDR3 in amino acids: CASNLAGGQREQFF. Written as DNA, the CDR3 is TGTGCCAGCAACCTAGCGGGGGGGCAAAGGGAGCAGTTCTTC. Full variable domain (rest looked up from reference TRBV9 and TRBJ2-1): DSGVTQTPKHLITATGQRVTLRCSPRSGDLSVYWYQQSLDQGLQFLIQYYNGEERAKGNILERFSAQQFPDLHSELNLSSLELGDSALYFCASNLAGGQREQFFGPGTRLTVL.

This chain connects TRBV9 to TRBJ2-2, with 7 bases aligning to TRBD1. Germline CDR1 and CDR2: SGDLS and YYNGEE. V shed 4 bases and J 1 base; nucleotides not matched to a gene: 4. The CDR3 spans 15 residues. This chain's CDR3 is CASSPTGLNTGELFF. DNA for the CDR3: TGTGCCAGCAGCCCGACAGGGTTGAACACCGGGGAGCTGTTTTTT.

By proportion, this clonotype is medium-sized. The V call is TRBV9, the J call TRBJ2-1, with 11 bases aligning to TRBD2. This CDR3 has 15 amino acids. CDR1 is SGDLS, CDR2 YYNGEE, per germline. V gave up 0 bases and J gave up 9 bases; unmatched junction bases: 5. CDR3 coding DNA: TGTGCCAGCAGCGTAGAGGCTAGCGGGAGGCGTGAGCAGTTCTTC. Translated: CASSVEASGRREQFF.

This clonotype was recorded many times. The chain joins TRBV9 to TRBJ2-3, with 10 bases matching TRBD2. The CDR3 is 16 residues long. Germline-derived CDR1 and CDR2 are SGDLS and YYNGEE. V was pared by 2 bases and J by 0 bases, with 3 bases of the junction left unmatched. CDR3 DNA: TGTGCCAGCAGCGTGAGCGGGGGGGGGAGCACAGATACGCAGTATTTT. As protein: CASSVSGGGSTDTQYF. Together with reference TRBV9 and TRBJ2-3, the CDR3 gives the full variable domain: DSGVTQTPKHLITATGQRVTLRCSPRSGDLSVYWYQQSLDQGLQFLIQYYNGEERAKGNILERFSAQQFPDLHSELNLSSLELGDSALYFCASSVSGGGSTDTQYFGPGTRLTVL.

In this sample, this clonotype turned up many times. The J gene is TRBJ2-7, the V gene TRBV9; 10 nucleotides line up with TRBD1. The ends lost 1 base at V and 4 bases at J; junction bases unmatched: 5. The CDR3 has 15 residues. Germline V gene data show CDR1 as SGDLS and CDR2 as YYNGEE. The CDR3 region has the DNA TGTGCCAGCAGCGTATTTGGACAGGGGGGATACGAGCAGTACTTC. Translation gives CASSVFGQGGYEQYF.

The chain couples TRBV9 to TRBJ2-1; 7 bases agree with TRBD1. There are 16 residues in the CDR3. The germline V gene has CDR1 SGDLS and CDR2 YYNGEE. J gave up 5 bases and V 3 bases, and 11 bases lay outside the gene matches. The CDR3 spells CASSGKGAGLNNEQFF. The CDR3 bases are TGTGCCAGCAGCGGAAAGGGGGCGGGTCTCAACAATGAGCAGTTCTTC.

Concerning this clonotype: A read error may explain this, as a much larger clone is one base away. The conserved final phenylalanine or tryptophan is absent from the CDR3, which likely points to a read error. This chain joins TRBV9 and TRBJ2-6; unclear D gene. Germline V gives CDR1 SGDLS, CDR2 YYNGEE. This CDR3 has 16 residues. V lost 0 bases to trimming and J lost 4 bases, with 11 bases between them. The chain's CDR3 is CASSVDRPTGANVLTI. The CDR3 DNA reads TGTGCCAGCAGCGTAGATCGACCTACGGGGGCCAACGTCCTGACTATC.